The 10 T cell receptor beta chains below all came from one sample that was sequenced in a study of response to subunit inactivated influenza vaccine. TCRdb recomputed calls from the RT-PCR reads with MiXCR, one row per CDR3 protein. The sample includes a few hundred thousand distinct CDR3 sequences, over 9% of them seen just once. These same data were also listed under a study on T cells expressing NK-cell markers. This second study notes: The TCR beta cDNA came from 5'RACE template switching with UMIs.

The sample was PBMCs from blood, taken on the day of vaccination. The receptors here all came from a man aged 45-65 years who received an inactivated influenza vaccine.

This clonotype was picked up many times. J is TRBJ2-1 and V is TRBV4-3; D might be TRBD1 or TRBD2, each matching 7 bases. Germline V gene sequence: CDR1 LGHNA, CDR2 YSLEER. V was cut by 9 bases and J by 7 bases, with 19 bases left in between. This CDR3 spans 14 amino acids. The CDR3 reads CASSDREGFNEQFF. CDR3 DNA: TGCGCCAGTAGCGACAGGGAGGGTTTTAATGAGCAGTTCTTC.

Remarks on this clonotype: The CDR3 carries no conserved terminal phenylalanine or tryptophan, so it likely arises from a read error. This chain connects TRBV4-3 to TRBJ2-1; D is undetermined. CDR3 length: 16 residues. CDR1 is LGHNA and CDR2 is YSLEER in the germline V gene. The V and J ends lost 0 bases and 4 bases respectively, with 13 bases between them. The CDR3 nucleotides are TGCGCCAGCAGCCAAGAGGGGTATTCTGGGTACAATGAGCAGTTCTTA. It translates to CASSQEGYSGYNEQFL.

This clonotype has a handful of counts. The V and J genes are TRBV4-2 and TRBJ1-4; D remains ambiguous. The CDR3 extends over 16 amino acids. CDR1 and CDR2 (germline): LGHNA, YNFKEQ. V lost 0 bases, J lost 7 bases, and 15 bases lay in between. This CDR3 is CASSQDRAGRFEKLFF. In DNA form, the CDR3 reads TGTGCCAGCAGCCAAGATCGCGCAGGAAGGTTTGAAAAACTGTTTTTT.

This sequence joins TRBV6-5 and TRBJ2-3; the D gene is possibly TRBD1 (6 bases). There are 15 residues in the CDR3. Trimming took 2 bases from V and 2 from J, leaving 11 bases between them. Looked up from germline, CDR1 is MNHEY and CDR2 is SVGAGI. CDR3 bases: TGTGCCAGCAGTTACGTCACAGGGACCACAGATACGCAGTATTTT. Amino acids: CASSYVTGTTDTQYF.

The chain recombines TRBV6-1 with TRBJ2-2; 9 bases align to TRBD1. Germline V lookup: CDR1 MNHNS, CDR2 SASEGT. V was pared by 8 bases and J by 1 base, with 5 bases of the junction left unmatched. The CDR3 is 15 residues long. The CDR3 coding sequence is TGTGCCAGCCTCCCGGGACAGGGGAACACCGGGGAGCTGTTTTTT. Encoded protein: CASLPGQGNTGELFF.

This chain joins TRBV11-2 and TRBJ2-1; 10 positions match TRBD2. V trimming: 3 bases; J trimming: 8 bases; junction bases outside the gene matches: 7. The germline CDR1 and CDR2 sequences are SGHAT and FQNNGV. The CDR3 totals 15 residues. CDR3: CASSFFQRGGDEQFF. The CDR3 bases are TGTGCCAGCAGCTTCTTTCAGCGGGGGGGCGATGAGCAGTTCTTC.

This clonotype showed up just a few times. This rearrangement joins TRBV3-1 to TRBJ1-1; D is undetermined. This CDR3 has 14 residues. Between the trimmed V and J ends, which lost 7 bases and 2 bases, there was a span of 14 bases. Per germline, CDR1 LGHDT and CDR2 YNNKEL (reference sequence). The chain's CDR3 is CASTRRRTNTEAFF. The CDR3 DNA reads as TGTGCCAGCACCCGGCGGAGGACTAACACTGAAGCTTTCTTT.

This clonotype has ten or more counts. The chain employs TRBV24-1 and TRBJ2-1; tentatively, D is TRBD1 or TRBD2 (5 bases each). Trimming took 1 base from V and 9 from J, leaving 9 bases between them. The CDR3 sequence is 13 residues long. The germline CDR1 and CDR2 sequences are KGHDR and SFDVKD. The CDR3 DNA reads as TGTGCCACCAGTGATTTTGAGAGGGGTGAGCAGTTCTTC. This translates into CATSDFERGEQFF.

The CDR3 nucleotides are TGCAGTGCTAGAGATTCGATGGGTGACTACGAGCAGTACTTC. It translates to CSARDSMGDYEQYF. This sequence joins TRBV20-1 and TRBJ2-7; D gene unclear. Trimming removed 0 bases from V and 3 bases from J, with 12 bases in between. This CDR3 spans 14 amino acids. Germline CDR1 reads DFQATT; CDR2 reads SNEGSKA (reference sequence).

This chain links TRBV11-2 with TRBJ2-2, with D possibly TRBD1 on 5 matching bases. The germline V gene encodes CDR1 SGHAT and CDR2 FQNNGV. The CDR3 spans 15 residues. V lost 7 bases and J 5 bases, leaving 17 bases between the germline ends. CDR3 sequence (DNA): TGTGCCAGCATGCAAGACAGTTCATATACCGGGGAGCTGTTTTTT. Amino acids: CASMQDSSYTGELFF. Variable domain in full (rest from reference TRBV11-2 and TRBJ2-2): EAGVAQSPRYKIIEKRQSVAFWCNPISGHATLYWYQQILGQGPKLLIQFQNNGVVDDSQLPKDRFSAERLKGVDSTLKIQPAKLEDSAVYLCASMQDSSYTGELFFGEGSRLTVL.